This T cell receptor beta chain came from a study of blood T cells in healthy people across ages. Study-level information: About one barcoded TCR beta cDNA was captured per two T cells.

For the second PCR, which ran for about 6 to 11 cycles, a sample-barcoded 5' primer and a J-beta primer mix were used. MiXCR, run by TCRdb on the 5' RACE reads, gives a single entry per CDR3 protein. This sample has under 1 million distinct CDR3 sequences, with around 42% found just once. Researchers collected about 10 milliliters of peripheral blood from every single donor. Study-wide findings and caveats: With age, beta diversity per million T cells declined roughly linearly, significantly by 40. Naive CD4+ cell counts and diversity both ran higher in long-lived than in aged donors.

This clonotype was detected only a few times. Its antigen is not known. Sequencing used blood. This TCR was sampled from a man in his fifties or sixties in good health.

CDR3 protein: CASGQSYYNEQFF. Written as DNA, the CDR3 is TGTGCTAGTGGTCAATCATACTACAATGAGCAGTTCTTC. The chain uses TRBV12-5 and TRBJ2-1; no reliable D call. Germline V gene data show CDR1 as LGHNT and CDR2 as FRNRAP. The V end lost 5 bases, the J end lost 3 bases, and 8 bases lay between the germline ends. The CDR3 runs to 13 residues.